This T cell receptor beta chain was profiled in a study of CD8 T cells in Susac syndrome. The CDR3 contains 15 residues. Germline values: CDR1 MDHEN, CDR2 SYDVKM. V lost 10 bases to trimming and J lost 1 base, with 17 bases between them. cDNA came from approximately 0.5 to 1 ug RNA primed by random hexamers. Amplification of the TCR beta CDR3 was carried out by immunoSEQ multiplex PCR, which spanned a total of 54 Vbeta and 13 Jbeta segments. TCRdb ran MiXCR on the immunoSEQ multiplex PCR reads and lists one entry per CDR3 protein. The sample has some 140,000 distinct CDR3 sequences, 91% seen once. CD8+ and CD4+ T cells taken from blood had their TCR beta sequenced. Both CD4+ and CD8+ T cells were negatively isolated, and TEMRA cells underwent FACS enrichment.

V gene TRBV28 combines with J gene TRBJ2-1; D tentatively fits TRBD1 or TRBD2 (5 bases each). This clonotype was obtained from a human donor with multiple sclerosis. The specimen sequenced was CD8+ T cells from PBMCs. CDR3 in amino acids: CATLKRDESYNEQFF. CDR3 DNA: TGTGCCACCTTAAAGAGGGACGAATCCTACAATGAGCAGTTCTTC.